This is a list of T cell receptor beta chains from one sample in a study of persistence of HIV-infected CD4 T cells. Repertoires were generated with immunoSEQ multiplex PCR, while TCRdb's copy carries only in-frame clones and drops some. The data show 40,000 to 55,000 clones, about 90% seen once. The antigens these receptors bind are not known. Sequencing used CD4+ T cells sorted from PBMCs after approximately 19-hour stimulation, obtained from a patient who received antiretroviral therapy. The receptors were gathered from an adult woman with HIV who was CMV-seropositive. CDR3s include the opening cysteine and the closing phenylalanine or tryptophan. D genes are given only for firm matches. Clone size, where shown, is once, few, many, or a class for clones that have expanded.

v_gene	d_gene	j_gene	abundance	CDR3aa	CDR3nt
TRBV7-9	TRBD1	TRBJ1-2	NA	CASSSDRVGGYTF	TGTGCCAGCAGCTCGGACAGGGTGGGTGGCTACACCTTC
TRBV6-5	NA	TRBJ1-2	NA	CASTGAGPNYGYTF	TGTGCCAGCACGGGGGCAGGTCCTAACTATGGCTACACCTTC
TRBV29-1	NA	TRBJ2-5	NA	CSVGLEAGTQYF	TGCAGCGTTGGATTGGAGGCTGGGACCCAGTACTTC
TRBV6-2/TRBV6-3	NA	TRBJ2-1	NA	CASSRVERRVNNEQFF	TGTGCCAGCAGCCGCGTTGAGAGGCGGGTCAACAATGAGCAGTTCTTC
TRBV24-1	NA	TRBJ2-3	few	CATSAGASVFDTQYF	TGTGCCACCAGTGCTGGGGCCTCAGTGTTCGATACGCAGTATTTT
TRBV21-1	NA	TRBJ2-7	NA	CASSNPGTGSYEQYF	TGTGCCAGCAGCAACCCCGGGACAGGTTCCTACGAGCAGTACTTC
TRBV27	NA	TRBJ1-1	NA	CASTGGRMNTEAFF	TGTGCCAGCACGGGGGGGCGGATGAACACTGAAGCTTTCTTT
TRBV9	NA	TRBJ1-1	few	CASSVAGYTEAFF	TGTGCCAGCAGCGTAGCAGGGTACACTGAAGCTTTCTTT
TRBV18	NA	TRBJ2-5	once	CASSPLRQETQYF	TGTGCCAGCTCACCACTGCGTCAAGAGACCCAGTACTTC
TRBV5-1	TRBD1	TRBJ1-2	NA	CASSLGTGEARGYTF	TGCGCCAGCAGCCTGGGGACAGGGGAGGCAAGAGGCTACACCTTC
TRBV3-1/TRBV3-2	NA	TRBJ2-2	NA	CASSQALTNTGELFF	TGTGCCAGCAGCCAAGCACTAACTAACACCGGGGAGCTGTTTTTT
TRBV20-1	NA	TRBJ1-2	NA	CSARDNYGYTF	TGCAGTGCTAGGGATAACTATGGCTACACCTTC
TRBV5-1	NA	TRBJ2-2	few	CASSSRTMNTGELFF	TGCGCCAGCAGCTCCAGGACAATGAACACCGGGGAGCTGTTTTTT
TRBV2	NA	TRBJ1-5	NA	CASSVQGTINQPQHF	TGTGCCAGCAGTGTTCAGGGAACCATCAATCAGCCCCAGCATTTT
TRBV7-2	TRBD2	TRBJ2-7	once	CASSSGGLAGIYEQYF	TGTGCCAGCAGCTCCGGAGGGCTAGCGGGGATCTACGAGCAGTACTTC
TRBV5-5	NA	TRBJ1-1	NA	CASSLGGGRLGTEAFF	TGTGCCAGCAGCTTGGGTGGGGGGCGCCTGGGCACTGAAGCTTTCTTT
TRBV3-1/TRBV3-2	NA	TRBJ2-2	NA	CASSLGPTGELFF	TGTGCCAGCAGCCTGGGCCCCACCGGGGAGCTGTTTTTT
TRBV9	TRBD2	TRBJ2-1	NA	CASSVVAGPYNEQFF	TGTGCCAGCAGCGTAGTAGCGGGACCTTACAATGAGCAGTTCTTC
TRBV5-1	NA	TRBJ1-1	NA	CASSWDPRGTEAFF	TGCGCCAGCAGCTGGGACCCCCGGGGAACTGAAGCTTTCTTT
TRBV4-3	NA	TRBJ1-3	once	CASSQVVGGLSSGNTIYF	TGCGCCAGCAGCCAAGTGGTGGGCGGACTTTCCTCTGGAAACACCATATATTTT
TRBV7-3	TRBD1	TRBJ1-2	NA	CASSLDRGSGYTF	TGTGCCAGCAGCTTAGACAGGGGATCCGGCTACACCTTC
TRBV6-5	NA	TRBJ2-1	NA	CASRQNNEQFF	TGTGCCAGCAGACAGAACAATGAGCAGTTCTTC